Listed below are T cell receptor beta chains from one sample, sequenced in a study of blood T cell repertoires in COVID-19. Measured with immunoSEQ multiplex PCR; TCRdb has only the in-frame clones, and not every one. The top ten clones hold about 2.1% of a sample with 150,000 to 200,000 clones, approximately 86% of them seen once. Input material: peripheral blood. Receptor source: a man between 65 and 79 years old with active or convalescent COVID-19. Each CDR3 is given with its conserved first and last residue. A D gene is named only where the DNA matches it firmly.

CATSTTGELYNEQFF	TRBD1	TRBV15	TRBJ2-1
CASSLVERTDVGYTF	NA	TRBV11-2	TRBJ1-2
CASSQGRQDPYTF	NA	TRBV4-3	TRBJ1-2
CASSQLRTGRPGELFF	TRBD1	TRBV3-1/TRBV3-2	TRBJ2-2
CASSELAPQTGELFF	NA	TRBV10-1	TRBJ2-2
CASRRLAGGTDTQYF	TRBD2	TRBV6-5	TRBJ2-3
CASRRFSGAGANVLTF	TRBD2	TRBV2	TRBJ2-6
CASSLVRGTFYEQYF	NA	TRBV11-2	TRBJ2-7
CAWSRQGINSGNTIYF	NA	TRBV30	TRBJ1-3
CASSLGTRGLYGYTF	NA	TRBV28	TRBJ1-2
CASSFRDTDSPLHF	NA	TRBV2	TRBJ1-6
CASSPQGLAGRETQYF	TRBD2	TRBV11-2	TRBJ2-5
CATSVSSGGIRDTQYF	NA	TRBV24-1	TRBJ2-3
CASSQSGHREGGYGYTF	NA	TRBV3-1/TRBV3-2	TRBJ1-2
CASSPTAEGANEKLFF	NA	TRBV4-1	TRBJ1-4
CASTANRGQSYEQYF	TRBD1	TRBV28	TRBJ2-7
CASSPDGDGYTF	NA	TRBV12-3/TRBV12-4	TRBJ1-2
CASSSLAGGRTDTQYF	TRBD2	TRBV19	TRBJ2-3
CATTGGTGGFHSGNTIYF	TRBD1	TRBV7-9	TRBJ1-3
CASSTRQGGETQYF	TRBD1	TRBV5-1	TRBJ2-5
CASSSTGGRAVSYNEQFF	TRBD2	TRBV7-9	TRBJ2-1
CASRTRTGTSYEQYF	TRBD1	TRBV6-5	TRBJ2-7
CASSKLPSGANVLTF	NA	TRBV5-5	TRBJ2-6
CASSPIGGGTEAFF	NA	TRBV18	TRBJ1-1
CASSSDRVYSPLHF	TRBD1	TRBV27	TRBJ1-6
CASSVVGGYTQYF	NA	TRBV9	TRBJ2-3
CASSLASRGGRGDTQYF	TRBD2	TRBV7-2	TRBJ2-3
CASSIVVTGSRGNEQFF	NA	TRBV19	TRBJ2-1
CASTRTSGSPPRSYNEQFF	TRBD2	TRBV18	TRBJ2-1
CASSVAPGTGGNTIYF	TRBD1	TRBV9	TRBJ1-3
CAIPGQGVQAFF	TRBD1	TRBV5-1	TRBJ1-1
CASTPGLAGGNEQFF	TRBD1	TRBV5-1	TRBJ2-1
CASSSPSGTYEQYF	TRBD2	TRBV7-2	TRBJ2-7
CASSRRGLNEKLFF	TRBD1	TRBV5-6	TRBJ1-4
CAISAPTSGYSYEQYF	TRBD2	TRBV10-3	TRBJ2-7
CASSQGQGAPGELFF	TRBD1	TRBV7-2	TRBJ2-2
CASILGQGISYEQYF	TRBD1	TRBV6-5	TRBJ2-7
CASNLAGADYEQYF	TRBD2	TRBV28	TRBJ2-7
CASSLSGLPYNEQFF	NA	TRBV7-9	TRBJ2-1
CASSLVQGGTEAFF	NA	TRBV13	TRBJ1-1
CASSRDTGNTIYF	NA	TRBV2	TRBJ1-3
CASSPEPVAGAYNEQFF	TRBD2	TRBV5-1	TRBJ2-1
CASRSQGPGQPQHF	TRBD1	TRBV25-1	TRBJ1-5